A selection of T cell receptor beta chains follows, all from one sample in a study of shared T cell receptors in the human thymus. Assay: immunoSEQ multiplex PCR; the TCRdb copy retains only in-frame clones and omits some. The table shows hundreds of thousands of clones, with 88% occurring only once. These data also featured in a second study, about human thymus T cells.

The sample comprised thymocytes. The receptors were gathered from a boy under two years old with a congenital heart defect. The CDR3 runs from the conserved cysteine through the conserved F or W. The order of the fields is V gene, CDR3 protein.

V: TRBV9
CDR3: CASSGGGQGPTPYGYTF

V: TRBV29-1
CDR3: CSAAGTLPTEAFF

V: TRBV6-7
CDR3: CASSYTNRYRPRSSYNEQFF

V: TRBV4-2
CDR3: CASSHPQETQYF

V: TRBV7-2
CDR3: CASSFKPRVYNEQFF

V: TRBV5-5
CDR3: CASSLVRDFYEQYF

V: TRBV27
CDR3: CASSQANSNQPQHF

V: TRBV4-3
CDR3: CASSPLTSGNPNEQFF

V: TRBV4-3
CDR3: CASSRGGDRYEQYF

V: TRBV15
CDR3: CATIGNRNTQYF